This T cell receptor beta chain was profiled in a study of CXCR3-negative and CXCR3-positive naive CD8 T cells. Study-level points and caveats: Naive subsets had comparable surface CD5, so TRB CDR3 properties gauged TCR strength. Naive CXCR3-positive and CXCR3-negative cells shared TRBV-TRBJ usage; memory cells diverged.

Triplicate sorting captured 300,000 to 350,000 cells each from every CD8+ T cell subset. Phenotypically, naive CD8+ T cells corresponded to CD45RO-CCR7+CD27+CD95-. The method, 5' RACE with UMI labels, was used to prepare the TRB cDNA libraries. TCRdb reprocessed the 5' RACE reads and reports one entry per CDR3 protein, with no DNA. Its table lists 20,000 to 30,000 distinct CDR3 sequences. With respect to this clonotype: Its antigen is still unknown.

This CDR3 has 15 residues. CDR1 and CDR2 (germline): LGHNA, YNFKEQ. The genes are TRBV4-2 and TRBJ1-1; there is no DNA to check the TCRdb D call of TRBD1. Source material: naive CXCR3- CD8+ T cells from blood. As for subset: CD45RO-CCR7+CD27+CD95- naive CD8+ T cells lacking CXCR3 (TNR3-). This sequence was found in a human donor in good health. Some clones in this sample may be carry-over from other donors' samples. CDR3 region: CASSQVGTPSTEAFF.